What follows are 16 T cell receptor beta chains derived from one specimen sequenced in a study of blood T cell repertoires in COVID-19. Produced via immunoSEQ multiplex PCR; TCRdb's table is partial and in-frame only. The table records 400,000 to 500,000 clones, over 75% of them present only once. The specimen was PBMCs or T cells enriched from blood (not recorded which). Source of these receptors: a woman under 30 who had been exposed to COVID-19.

The chain is built from TRBV27 and TRBJ1-4; 7 bases align to TRBD1. This CDR3 spans 12 amino acids. Trimming took 7 bases from V and 6 from J; bases not matched to a gene: 2. From germline, CDR1 is MNHEY and CDR2 SMNVEV (reference sequence). DNA of the CDR3: TGTGCCAGCAAGGGGGCGCATGAAAAACTGTTTTTT. Amino acids: CASKGAHEKLFF.

The chain employs TRBV11-2 and TRBJ1-4; 9 positions agree with TRBD1. After removal of 3 bases from V and 4 bases from J, the junction contained 9 bases not matched to a gene. The CDR3 runs 17 residues. Germline CDR1 SGHAT, CDR2 FQNNGV. CDR3 nucleotides: TGTGCCAGCAGCTTTGGACAGGGGATGGGTCTTAATGAAAAACTGTTTTTT. It yields the protein CASSFGQGMGLNEKLFF.

Comment on this clone: One end of the junction fails to match germline, which may point to a read error. This chain connects TRBV7-7 to TRBJ2-3, with D possibly TRBD2 on 6 matching bases. The CDR3 runs to 15 residues. Germline V gene sequence: CDR1 SSHAT, CDR2 FNYEAQ (reference sequence). The CDR3 region is CASSLSGGRLDTQYF. The CDR3 DNA sequence: TGTGCTAGCAGCTTAAGTGGAGGGCGGCTCGATACGCAGTATTTT.

This clone was found once. The chain couples TRBV4-1 to TRBJ2-5, with D hard to call. The germline V gene has CDR1 MGHRA and CDR2 YSYEKL. The V and J ends lost 0 bases and 6 bases respectively, with 20 bases between them. This CDR3 is built from 17 residues. In DNA form, the CDR3 reads TGCGCCAGCAGCCAAGATCCCCTAGTAGCAATCGGAAAGACCCAGTACTTC. Translation: CASSQDPLVAIGKTQYF.

The rearrangement uses TRBV30 and TRBJ1-5; TRBD1 matches 7 bases. This CDR3 comprises 14 residues. Germline-derived CDR1 and CDR2 are GTSNPN and SVGIG (reference sequence). V trimming: 0 bases; J trimming: 4 bases; junction bases outside the gene matches: 3. Here the CDR3 reads CAWSVRDRNQPQHF. The CDR3 bases are TGTGCCTGGAGTGTACGGGACAGAAATCAGCCCCAGCATTTT.

The V gene is TRBV19, the J gene TRBJ2-1; D may be TRBD1 (6 bases). This CDR3 region has 15 residues. Deletions cut 4 bases from V and 4 bases from J, with 14 bases between. The germline V gene has CDR1 LNHDA and CDR2 SQIVND (reference sequence). Written as DNA, the CDR3 is TGTGCCAGTAGTACACAGGGAGCGAGGTACAATGAGCAGTTCTTC. Translated: CASSTQGARYNEQFF.

This rearrangement joins TRBV15 to TRBJ1-1, with 10 bases aligning to TRBD1. J was trimmed by 7 bases and V by 8 bases; bases with no gene match: 7. Per the germline V gene, CDR1 is LNHNV and CDR2 is YYDKDF (reference sequence). The CDR3 spans 13 residues. In DNA, the CDR3 is TGTGCCACCCGGGACAGGGGAACGGATGAAGCTTTCTTT. Its protein is CATRDRGTDEAFF.

The chain has TRBV24-1 and TRBJ1-2, with D possibly TRBD1 on 6 matching bases. The CDR3 runs 16 residues. Germline CDR1 and CDR2: KGHDR and SFDVKD. Trimming stripped 4 bases from V and 1 base from J, with 15 bases between. The CDR3 region is CATSDHATGSNYGYTF. CDR3 in DNA: TGTGCCACCAGTGACCACGCCACAGGGAGTAACTATGGCTACACCTTC.

The rearrangement uses TRBV7-9 and TRBJ2-7, with D perhaps matching TRBD1 (6 bases). The CDR3 spans 14 residues. Germline V lookup: CDR1 SEHNR, CDR2 FQNEAQ (reference sequence). Trimming shortened V by 4 bases and J by 4 bases, and 14 bases separated the two germline ends. For the CDR3, the DNA is TGTGCCAGCAGCTCCCGGGACAACACTTACGAGCAGTACTTC. Amino acids: CASSSRDNTYEQYF. Based on the CDR3 plus reference TRBV7-9 and TRBJ2-7, the full variable domain is DTGVSQNPRHKITKRGQNVTFRCDPISEHNRLYWYRQTLGQGPEFLTYFQNEAQLEKSRLLSDRFSAERPKGSFSTLEIQRTEQGDSAMYLCASSSRDNTYEQYFGPGTRLTVT.

DNA of the CDR3: TGTGCCAGCAGCGAAGGGACAGGGGGCGGCTTCCAAGAGACCCAGTACTTC. Its translation: CASSEGTGGGFQETQYF. This chain connects TRBV5-4 to TRBJ2-5; TRBD1 matches at 12 bases. The J segment lost 1 base and the V segment lost 4 bases, leaving 8 bases of the junction unmatched. CDR1 and CDR2 from the germline V gene are SGHNT and YYREEE (reference sequence). The CDR3 runs 17 residues. Using reference TRBV5-4 and TRBJ2-5 for the parts outside the CDR3, the full variable domain is ETGVTQSPTHLIKTRGQQVTLRCSSQSGHNTVSWYQQALGQGPQFIFQYYREEENGRGNFPPRFSGLQFPNYSSELNVNALELDDSALYLCASSEGTGGGFQETQYFGPGTRLLVL.

This clone was picked up one time. The V gene is TRBV27, the J gene TRBJ1-1; D is unresolved. The CDR3 runs 12 residues. V was shortened by 6 bases and J by 4 bases, with 9 bases between the two germline ends. The germline V gene encodes CDR1 MNHEY and CDR2 SMNVEV (reference sequence). In DNA, the CDR3 is TGTGCCAGCAGCCCCCCGGGCACTGAAGCTTTCTTT. Residues: CASSPPGTEAFF.

J is TRBJ2-2 and V is TRBV28; 7 nucleotides align to TRBD1. The CDR3 has 17 amino acids. The J segment lost 4 bases and the V segment lost 3 bases, leaving 11 bases of the junction unmatched. Germline V gives CDR1 MDHEN, CDR2 SYDVKM. The CDR3 protein is CASSLFPGTARTGELFF. DNA of the CDR3: TGTGCCAGCAGTTTGTTCCCGGGGACAGCACGCACCGGGGAGCTGTTTTTT.

This rearrangement joins TRBV4-3 to TRBJ2-6; D call uncertain. CDR1 is LGHNA and CDR2 is YSLEER in the germline V gene. The CDR3 consists of 17 residues. The V end was cut by 0 bases, the J end by 0 bases, with 9 bases between. CDR3 DNA: TGCGCCAGCAGCCAAGATCCACAGCCCTCTGGGGCCAACGTCCTGACTTTC. Its protein product is CASSQDPQPSGANVLTF.

The chain carries TRBV28 and TRBJ2-3; 7 bases agree with TRBD1. This CDR3 is built from 21 residues. CDR1 is MDHEN and CDR2 is SYDVKM in the germline V gene. V trimming: 3 bases; J trimming: 1 base; junction bases outside the gene matches: 22. The CDR3 bases are TGTGCCAGCAGTTTTATCTATTTTAGACAGGGATTAACTAGGGGCACAGATACGCAGTATTTT. This encodes CASSFIYFRQGLTRGTDTQYF.

Points on this clone: One end of the junction is discordant with germline, which a read error may explain. V usage is TRBV9 and J usage is TRBJ2-1; weak D call: TRBD2 (5 bases). Germline V gene sequence: CDR1 SGDLS, CDR2 YYNGEE. The CDR3 length is 12 residues. The CDR3 DNA reads as TGTGCCAGCAGCGTAGGGGCTAGCAAGTTAATCTTC. It codes for CASSVGASKLIF. Combining the CDR3 with reference TRBV9 and TRBJ2-1 gives the whole variable domain DSGVTQTPKHLITATGQRVTLRCSPRSGDLSVYWYQQSLDQGLQFLIQYYNGEERAKGNILERFSAQQFPDLHSELNLSSLELGDSALYFCASSVGASKLIFGPGTRLTVL.

The rearrangement links TRBV7-9 to TRBJ2-2, with D tentatively TRBD1 (5 bases). Germline V lookup: CDR1 SEHNR, CDR2 FQNEAQ (reference sequence). This CDR3 has 14 residues. Trimming shortened V by 5 bases and J by 6 bases, and 13 bases separated the two germline ends. The CDR3 region is CASSAKQVPGELFF. DNA for the CDR3: TGTGCCAGCAGCGCAAAACAGGTTCCCGGGGAGCTGTTTTTT.